The present T cell receptor beta chain was sequenced within a study of blood T cell repertoires in COVID-19. Study-wide context: COVID-19 samples, acute and convalescent, were from the United States, Italy and Spain. The cDNA or gDNA used as material had been derived from T cells, B-cell-depleted T cells, or PBMCs.

The CDR3 contains 16 residues. Germline CDR1 is SEHNR and CDR2 is FQNEAQ (reference sequence). V shed 5 bases and J 2 bases; nucleotides not matched to a gene: 8. Patients of the Seattle cohort, enrolled during active infection, were followed longitudinally. Authors' analysis steps: The assay estimated nucleated cells by amplifying reference gene primers. Some clones are missing from TCRdb's copy, which holds only in-frame ones; the method was immunoSEQ multiplex PCR. The DNA gave D and trimming, while V, J and clone size come from that table. The sample lists around 280,000 clones; about nine tenths were seen once.

This chain connects TRBV7-9 to TRBJ2-4; 8 bases line up with TRBD1. The material sequenced was peripheral blood. This TCR came from a woman in her twenties or thirties with COVID-19, enrolled during active disease. Here the CDR3 reads CASSPGQGVTKNIQYF. The CDR3 DNA sequence: TGTGCCAGCAGCCCCGGACAGGGAGTTACCAAAAACATTCAGTACTTC.